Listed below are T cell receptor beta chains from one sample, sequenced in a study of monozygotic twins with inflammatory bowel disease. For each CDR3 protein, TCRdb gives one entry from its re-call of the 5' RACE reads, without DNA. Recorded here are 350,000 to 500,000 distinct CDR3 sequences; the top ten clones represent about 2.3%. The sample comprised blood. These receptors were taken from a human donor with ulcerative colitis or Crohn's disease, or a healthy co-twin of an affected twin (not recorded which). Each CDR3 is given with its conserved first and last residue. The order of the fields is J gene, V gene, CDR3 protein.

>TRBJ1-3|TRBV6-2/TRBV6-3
CATLFGNTIYF
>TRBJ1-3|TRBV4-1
CASSTRDGNTGNTIYF
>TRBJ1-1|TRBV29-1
CSGSGRLNTEAFF
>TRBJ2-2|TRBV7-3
CASSKGLAGITGELFF
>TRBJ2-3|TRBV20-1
CSAILLAEPTDTQYF
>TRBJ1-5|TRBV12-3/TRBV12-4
CASSLRSTEGSAQHF
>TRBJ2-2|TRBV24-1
CATSDSDSLNTGELFF
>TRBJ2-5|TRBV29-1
CSGGQVPLETQYF
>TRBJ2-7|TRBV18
CASSQTDGGPYEQYF
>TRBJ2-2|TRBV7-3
CASSFRATGELFF
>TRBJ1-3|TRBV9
CASSVQGISGNTIYF
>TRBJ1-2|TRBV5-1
CASSLDGTLGGYTF
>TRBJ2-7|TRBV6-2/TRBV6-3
CASSYSSGTSDSYEQYF
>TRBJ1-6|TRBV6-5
CASSYSFNSPLHF
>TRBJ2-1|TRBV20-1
CSARDWAGGLNEQFF
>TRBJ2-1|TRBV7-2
CASSLGIQGGEQFF
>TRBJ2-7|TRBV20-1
CSAALANTYEQYF
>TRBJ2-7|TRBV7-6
CASSLEGIAGWAYEQYF
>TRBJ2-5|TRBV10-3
CATARPRDGQETQYF
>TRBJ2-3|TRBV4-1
CASSQDPKDTQYF
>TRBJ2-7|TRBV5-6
CASSLAYQGAMDEQYF
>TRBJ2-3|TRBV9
CASSVGGGPLDTQYF